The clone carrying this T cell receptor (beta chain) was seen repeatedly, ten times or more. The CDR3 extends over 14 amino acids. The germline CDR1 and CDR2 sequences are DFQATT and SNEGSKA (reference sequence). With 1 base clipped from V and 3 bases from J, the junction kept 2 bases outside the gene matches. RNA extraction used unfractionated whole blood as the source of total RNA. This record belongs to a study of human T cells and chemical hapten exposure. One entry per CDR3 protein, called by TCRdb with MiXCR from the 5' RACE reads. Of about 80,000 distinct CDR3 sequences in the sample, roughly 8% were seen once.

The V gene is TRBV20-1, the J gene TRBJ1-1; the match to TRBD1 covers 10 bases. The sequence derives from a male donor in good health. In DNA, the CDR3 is TGCAGTGCTAGAGGCGGACAGGGGGACACTGAAGCTTTCTTT. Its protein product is CSARGGQGDTEAFF.